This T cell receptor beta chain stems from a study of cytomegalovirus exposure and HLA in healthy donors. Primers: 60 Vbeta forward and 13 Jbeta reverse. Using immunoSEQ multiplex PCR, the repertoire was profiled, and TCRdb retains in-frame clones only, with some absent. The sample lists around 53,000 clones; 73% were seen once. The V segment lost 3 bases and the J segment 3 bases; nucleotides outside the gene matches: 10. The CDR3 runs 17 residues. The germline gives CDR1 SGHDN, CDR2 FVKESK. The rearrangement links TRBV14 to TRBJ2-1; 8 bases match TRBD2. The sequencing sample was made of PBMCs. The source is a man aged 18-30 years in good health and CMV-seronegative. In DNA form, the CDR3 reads TGTGCCAGCAGCCAGCTAAAACTAGCGGCCGTCTACAATGAGCAGTTCTTC. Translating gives CASSQLKLAAVYNEQFF.